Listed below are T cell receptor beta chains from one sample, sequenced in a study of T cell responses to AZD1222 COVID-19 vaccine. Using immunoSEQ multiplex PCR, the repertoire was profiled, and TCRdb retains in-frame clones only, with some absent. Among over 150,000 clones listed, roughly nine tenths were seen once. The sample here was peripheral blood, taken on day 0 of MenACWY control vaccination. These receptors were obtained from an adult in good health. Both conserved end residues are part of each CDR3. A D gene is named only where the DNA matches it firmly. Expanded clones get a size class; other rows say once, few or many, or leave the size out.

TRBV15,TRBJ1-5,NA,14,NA,TGTGCCACCAGCCCCCGGGACCCGGGTCAGCCCCAGCATTTT,CATSPRDPGQPQHF
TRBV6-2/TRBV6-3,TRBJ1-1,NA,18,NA,TGTGCCAGCAGTTTCGACGCCCAGAGGGGATTCATGAACACTGAAGCTTTCTTT,CASSFDAQRGFMNTEAFF
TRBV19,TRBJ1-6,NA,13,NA,TGTGCCAGTAGGGGATCCTATAATTCACCCCTCCACTTT,CASRGSYNSPLHF
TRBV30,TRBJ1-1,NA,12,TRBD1,TGTGCCTGGGGACAGGGGGACACTGAAGCTTTCTTT,CAWGQGDTEAFF
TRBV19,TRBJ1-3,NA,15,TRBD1,TGTGCCAGTAGTGTTGGACAGGGCACTAGAAACACCATATATTTT,CASSVGQGTRNTIYF
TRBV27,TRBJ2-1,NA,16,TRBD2,TGTGCCAGCAGTTTATCGACTAGCGGGGGGATAAATGAGCAGTTCTTC,CASSLSTSGGINEQFF
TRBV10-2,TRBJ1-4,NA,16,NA,TGCGCCAGCAGTGAGTCACAGAGGGGTTGGACTGAAAAACTGTTTTTT,CASSESQRGWTEKLFF
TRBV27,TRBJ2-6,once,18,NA,TGTGCCAGCAGTTTAAGAGGTTACCTGAACTCTGGGGCCAACGTCCTGACTTTC,CASSLRGYLNSGANVLTF
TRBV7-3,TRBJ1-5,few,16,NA,TGTGCCAGCAGCTTAGAAGGGCAAACCCAAAATCAGCCCCAGCATTTT,CASSLEGQTQNQPQHF
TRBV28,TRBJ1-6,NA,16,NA,TGTGCCAGCAGTTTAGGTGGAAGCTCCTATAATTCACCCCTCCACTTT,CASSLGGSSYNSPLHF
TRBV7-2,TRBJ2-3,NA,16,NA,TGTGCCAGCGGTCAATACCGGGACATTAGAACCGATACGCAGTATTTT,CASGQYRDIRTDTQYF
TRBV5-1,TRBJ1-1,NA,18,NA,TGCGCCAGCAGCTTGGCCAAGGGTGGGATAGGAGGGGACACTGAAGCTTTCTTT,CASSLAKGGIGGDTEAFF
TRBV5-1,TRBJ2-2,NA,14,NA,TGCGCCAGCAGCTTCTCCGGAAACACCGGGGAGCTGTTTTTT,CASSFSGNTGELFF
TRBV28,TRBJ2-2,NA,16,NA,TGTGCCAGCAGTTTAGATCGGACAAGGGGCACCGGGGAGCTGTTTTTT,CASSLDRTRGTGELFF
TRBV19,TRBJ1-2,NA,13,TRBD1,TGTGCCAGTAGCTCAAGGGGGCTGGATGGCTACACCTTC,CASSSRGLDGYTF
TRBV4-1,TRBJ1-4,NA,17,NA,TGCGCCAGCAGCCAAGTGAGGGGATCAGGGATGTTCCGAAAACTGTTTTTT,CASSQVRGSGMFRKLFF
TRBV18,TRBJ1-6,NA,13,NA,TGTGCCAGCTCACCGTTTGATAATTCACCCCTCCACTTT,CASSPFDNSPLHF
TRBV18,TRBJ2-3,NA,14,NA,TGTGCCAGCTCACAGGCAGGACTAACAGATACGCAGTATTTT,CASSQAGLTDTQYF
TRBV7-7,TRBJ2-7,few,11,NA,TGTGCTAGCAGGTACGTAGGCGAGCAGTACTTC,CASRYVGEQYF
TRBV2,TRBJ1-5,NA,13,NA,TGTGCCACCGCGTTGGAGGTCAATCAGCCCCAGCATTTT,CATALEVNQPQHF
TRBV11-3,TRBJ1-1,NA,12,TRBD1,TGTGCCAGCAGCCCGGACAGGGGTCGAGCTTTCTTT,CASSPDRGRAFF
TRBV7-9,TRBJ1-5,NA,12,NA,TGTGCCAGCAGCACAGATAATCAGCCCCAGCATTTT,CASSTDNQPQHF